Detailed here is one TCR beta chain. Its antigen is unknown. There are no base qualities to consult, and no much larger clone falls within one base. The data were taken from a study of CD8 T cells in Susac syndrome (dated by TCRdb to the late 2010s). Notes on the research overall: Repertoire sequencing was used to test whether CD8+ T cell activation and differentiation in Susac syndrome was antigen driven. Results and caveats for the whole study, not just this receptor: The number of individuals in the TCR sequencing and HLA analysis was recognized as being relatively small.

RNA was extracted using the RNeasy kit, and roughly 0.5 to 1 microgram was reverse transcribed with random hexamers. The immunoSEQ multiplex PCR assay, which covers 54 Vbeta and 13 Jbeta segments, was used to amplify TCR beta CDR3 regions. PCR amplification bias was corrected by using a synthetic template baseline for primer optimization and computational correction. The authors' pipeline ran thus. Reads were assigned to V, D and J genes according to IMGT and analyzed in immunoSEQ Analyzer, with only productive sequences retained. To calculate clonality, Shannon entropy was normalized by log2 of the number of productive unique sequences and then subtracted from one. For each patient and control, public and private clones were evaluated among the 100 most prevalent clones. Clones were defined as Susac-specific when absent from the healthy and MS cohorts, from some 1,100 published viral clones and from other ImmuneACCESS disease sequences. TCRdb trimmed public reads at Q25 via fastp, called clones via MiXCR and kept in-frame beta chains. Merged by CDR3 protein, the rows form single entries marked with the most common genes and DNA. The authors' filters were not applied to this entry. Within this sample are approximately 190,000 distinct CDR3 sequences, with nearly 95% of them counted one time only. The ten largest clonotypes hold under 0.095% of the sample.

Its CDR3 holds 17 amino acids, cysteine through phenylalanine. Left in the record is the CDR3 DNA by itself, 51 bases read in frame from the first base. The germline V gene gives CDR1 as MNHEY and CDR2 as SVGAGI. After removal of 0 bases from V and 1 base from J, the junction retains 0 bases not matched to a gene. High-throughput TCR beta sequencing profiled peripheral blood CD8+ and CD4+ T cells from healthy donors, Susac syndrome patients and multiple sclerosis patients. The multiple sclerosis controls were treatment-naive patients whose relapsing-remitting disease, either stable or active, fulfilled the revised McDonald criteria. Bulk CD8+ and CD4+ T cells were purified by magnetic negative isolation, while CD8+ TEMRA cells were enriched using FACS. Blood was collected in EDTA tubes and processed within 24 hours, with PBMCs isolated through density gradient centrifugation. PBMCs intended for TCR sequencing were cryopreserved in liquid nitrogen and thawed later in a water bath at 37 degrees C. Purity of sorted or isolated CD4+, CD8+ and CD8+ TEMRA cells was at least 90%.

Material for sequencing was CD4+ T cells from PBMCs. The sequence came from a human donor with multiple sclerosis. The V and J segments used are TRBV6-5 and TRBJ2-3; a stretch of 14 junction bases matches TRBD2. The CDR3 sequence is CASSYSGLAGGTDTQYF. At the DNA level, the sequence is TGTGCCAGCAGTTACTCGGGACTAGCGGGGGGCACAGATACGCAGTATTTT.